This T cell receptor beta chain was recovered during a study of blood T cell repertoires in COVID-19. This clone showed up just a few times. The CDR3 loop spans 14 amino acids. The V end lost 3 bases, the J end lost 6 bases, and 12 bases lay between the germline ends. Germline-derived CDR1 and CDR2 are LNHDA and SQIVND (reference sequence). Clones were read by immunoSEQ multiplex PCR, and TCRdb kept only the in-frame ones, dropping some. The sample contains around 150,000 clones, 80% to 90% of which appear only once. V gene TRBV19 combines with J gene TRBJ1-5; tentative D call: TRBD1 (6 bases). The receptor's source is an older woman with active COVID-19. The sample comprised peripheral blood. The CDR3 protein is CASSIPQGGQPQHF. The CDR3 bases are TGTGCCAGTAGTATCCCACAGGGCGGTCAGCCCCAGCATTTT.